These T cell receptor beta chains were read from a single sample in a study of regulatory T cells in long-lasting Graves disease. TCRdb called the multiplex PCR reads again in MiXCR, with one record for every CDR3 protein. Here the sample spans 500,000 or so distinct CDR3 sequences, 15% to 20% being singletons. This same sample was also part of a study on T cells in Graves' hyperthyroidism and ophthalmopathy.

The source material was peripheral blood mononuclear cells (PBMCs), sampled at new diagnosis, from a patient treated with antithyroid drugs. These TCRs come from a man aged 40-49 years with Graves disease. Both conserved end residues are part of each CDR3. A D gene is named only where the DNA matches it firmly. Size is stated for part of the rows, as once, few or many counts, or as a class when the clone is expanded.

CDR3: CATSDSQGAPYEQFF; DNA: TGTGCCACCAGTGATTCCCAGGGGGCCCCGTATGAGCAGTTCTTC; D: TRBD1; size: many; J: TRBJ2-1; V: TRBV24-1
CDR3: CASSLGTSGIPQVAQYF; DNA: TGTGCCAGCTCTTTGGGGACTAGCGGGATACCTCAGGTGGCCCAGTACTTC; D: TRBD2; size: many; J: TRBJ2-5; V: TRBV6-1
CDR3: CASSPLAGTSAIKNEQFF; DNA: TGTGCCAGCTCACCACTCGCCGGGACTAGCGCAATAAAGAATGAGCAGTTCTTC; D: TRBD2; size: few; J: TRBJ2-1; V: TRBV18
CDR3: CSARGNRGRGTEAFF; DNA: TGCAGTGCTAGAGGAAATAGGGGGCGCGGCACTGAAGCTTTCTTT; D: TRBD1; size: -; J: TRBJ1-1; V: TRBV20-1
CDR3: CASAQPGTGNTGELFF; DNA: TGTGCTAGTGCCCAACCCGGGACAGGTAACACCGGGGAGCTGTTTTTT; D: TRBD1; size: -; J: TRBJ2-2; V: TRBV12-5
CDR3: CSAKAPISYNEQFF; DNA: TGCAGTGCTAAAGCGCCAATCTCCTACAATGAGCAGTTCTTC; D: -; size: many; J: TRBJ2-1; V: TRBV20-1
CDR3: CSARSQGAITGELFF; DNA: TGCAGTGCTAGAAGTCAGGGGGCGATTACCGGGGAGCTGTTTTTT; D: TRBD1; size: many; J: TRBJ2-2; V: TRBV20-1
CDR3: CASSLEGTPQETRYF; DNA: TGCGCCAGCAGCTTGGAGGGGACGCCTCAAGAGACCCGGTACTTC; D: -; size: -; J: TRBJ2-5; V: TRBV5-1
CDR3: CASSGAIEQFF; DNA: TGTGCCAGCAGCGGAGCAATTGAGCAGTTCTTC; D: -; size: many; J: TRBJ2-1; V: TRBV3-1
CDR3: CASRTRGGDGRPHTDTQYF; DNA: TGTGCCAGCAGGACAAGGGGGGGGGACGGCAGACCCCACACAGATACGCAGTATTTT; D: -; size: many; J: TRBJ2-3; V: TRBV2
CDR3: CASSNRHQETQYF; DNA: TGTGCCAGCAGCAACCGACACCAAGAGACCCAGTACTTC; D: -; size: -; J: TRBJ2-5; V: TRBV27
CDR3: CASSEPSGQAAGKNIQYF; DNA: TGTGCCAGCAGTGAACCATCCGGGCAGGCCGCAGGCAAAAACATTCAGTACTTC; D: -; size: many; J: TRBJ2-4; V: TRBV6-1
CDR3: CASSPLFYEQYF; DNA: TGTGCCAGCAGCCCTCTATTCTACGAGCAGTACTTC; D: -; size: -; J: TRBJ2-7; V: TRBV12-3/TRBV12-4
CDR3: CASSRRTSGSDTQYF; DNA: TGTGCCAGCAGCCGCCGGACTAGCGGGAGTGATACGCAGTATTTT; D: TRBD2; size: many; J: TRBJ2-3; V: TRBV27
CDR3: CASSLEPGGVSPLHF; DNA: TGTGCCAGCAGTTTAGAACCAGGGGGCGTTTCACCCCTCCACTTT; D: TRBD1; size: many; J: TRBJ1-6; V: TRBV28
CDR3: CASSFRLNEKLFF; DNA: TGTGCCAGCAGTTTTCGCCTTAATGAAAAACTGTTTTTT; D: -; size: many; J: TRBJ1-4; V: TRBV12-3/TRBV12-4
CDR3: CASRAGDNEQFF; DNA: TGTGCCAGCAGGGCAGGGGACAATGAGCAGTTCTTC; D: -; size: many; J: TRBJ2-1; V: TRBV2
CDR3: CASRLTGTKEKLFF; DNA: TGTGCCAGCAGGTTGACAGGGACGAAGGAAAAACTGTTTTTT; D: TRBD1; size: -; J: TRBJ1-4; V: TRBV6-1
CDR3: CASKVLRETYEQYF; DNA: TGTGCCAGCAAAGTTTTGCGGGAGACTTACGAGCAGTACTTC; D: TRBD2; size: many; J: TRBJ2-7; V: TRBV2
CDR3: CASSQGGNGYTF; DNA: TGTGCCAGCAGCCAAGGGGGCAATGGCTACACCTTC; D: -; size: many; J: TRBJ1-2; V: TRBV3-1
CDR3: CASSEGAGWETQYF; DNA: TGTGCCAGCAGTGAAGGAGCAGGGTGGGAGACCCAGTACTTC; D: -; size: -; J: TRBJ2-5; V: TRBV6-1
CDR3: CASRLRTSGRYNEQFF; DNA: TGTGCCAGCAGGCTAAGGACTAGCGGGAGGTACAATGAGCAGTTCTTC; D: TRBD2; size: many; J: TRBJ2-1; V: TRBV28
CDR3: CAIKKGDTNQETQYF; DNA: TGTGCCATCAAGAAGGGGGACACCAACCAAGAGACCCAGTACTTC; D: -; size: few; J: TRBJ2-5; V: TRBV10-3
CDR3: CASSYSGSEQFF; DNA: TGTGCCAGCAGCTACTCAGGTAGTGAGCAGTTCTTC; D: -; size: few; J: TRBJ2-1; V: TRBV13
CDR3: CASSLRGRNTIYF; DNA: TGTGCCAGCAGCCTCAGGGGAAGAAACACCATATATTTT; D: -; size: -; J: TRBJ1-3; V: TRBV3-1
CDR3: CASRQSGTEQETQYF; DNA: TGCGCCAGCAGACAGTCAGGGACAGAGCAAGAGACCCAGTACTTC; D: TRBD1; size: many; J: TRBJ2-5; V: TRBV5-1
CDR3: CASSPWDRGFEQYF; DNA: TGTGCCAGCAGCCCTTGGGACAGGGGTTTCGAGCAGTACTTC; D: TRBD1; size: few; J: TRBJ2-7; V: TRBV14
CDR3: CASRMGQGPAGGRNEQFF; DNA: TGTGCCAGCAGAATGGGACAGGGGCCAGCGGGAGGGCGAAATGAGCAGTTCTTC; D: -; size: many; J: TRBJ2-1; V: TRBV28
CDR3: CASSLDISSYNEQFF; DNA: TGCGCCAGCAGCTTAGACATAAGCTCCTACAATGAGCAGTTCTTC; D: -; size: -; J: TRBJ2-1; V: TRBV7-9
CDR3: CATSDPVKSETQYF; DNA: TGTGCCACCAGTGACCCCGTTAAGTCCGAGACCCAGTACTTC; D: -; size: many; J: TRBJ2-5; V: TRBV24-1
CDR3: CASSRTTTGSIYEQYF; DNA: TGTGCCAGCAGTAGAACCACGACAGGGTCAATCTACGAGCAGTACTTC; D: TRBD1; size: many; J: TRBJ2-7; V: TRBV2
CDR3: CASSSTSGQYEQYF; DNA: TGTGCCAGCAGCTCAACTTCGGGACAATACGAGCAGTACTTC; D: -; size: many; J: TRBJ2-7; V: TRBV11-1
CDR3: CASSLISGSPPYEQYF; DNA: TGTGCCAGCAGTTTAATAAGCGGGAGCCCCCCCTACGAGCAGTACTTC; D: TRBD2; size: many; J: TRBJ2-7; V: TRBV28
CDR3: CASSEVRDGDYEQYF; DNA: TGTGCCAGCAGTGAAGTCCGGGACGGGGATTACGAGCAGTACTTC; D: -; size: many; J: TRBJ2-7; V: TRBV2
CDR3: CASSLFQGAGTQYF; DNA: TGTGCCAGCAGTTTATTTCAGGGGGCCGGGACCCAGTACTTC; D: TRBD1; size: -; J: TRBJ2-5; V: TRBV28
CDR3: CSVLTGPYTEAFF; DNA: TGCAGCGTGTTGACAGGGCCCTACACTGAAGCTTTCTTT; D: TRBD1; size: few; J: TRBJ1-1; V: TRBV29-1
CDR3: CASSPPAEAGELFF; DNA: TGTGCCAGCAGCCCCCCCGCAGAAGCCGGGGAGCTGTTTTTT; D: -; size: few; J: TRBJ2-2; V: TRBV7-3
CDR3: CSVGRATYNEQFF; DNA: TGCAGCGTTGGCCGAGCGACCTACAATGAGCAGTTCTTC; D: -; size: few; J: TRBJ2-1; V: TRBV29-1
CDR3: CASSQGQHQETQYF; DNA: TGTGCCAGCAGCCAGGGACAGCACCAAGAGACCCAGTACTTC; D: TRBD1; size: -; J: TRBJ2-5; V: TRBV11-2
CDR3: CASSLVGSINYGYTF; DNA: TGCGCCAGCAGCTTGGTGGGGTCGATTAACTATGGCTACACCTTC; D: -; size: many; J: TRBJ1-2; V: TRBV5-1
CDR3: CATSRDDRWETQYF; DNA: TGTGCCACCAGCAGAGATGACAGGTGGGAGACCCAGTACTTC; D: -; size: many; J: TRBJ2-5; V: TRBV15
CDR3: CASSFTRGASDTQYF; DNA: TGTGCCAGCAGTTTTACGCGGGGGGCATCAGATACGCAGTATTTT; D: TRBD2; size: many; J: TRBJ2-3; V: TRBV28
CDR3: CASSPTLGTRGGIVQYF; DNA: TGTGCCAGCAGTCCCACCCTGGGGACTAGAGGTGGGATTGTCCAGTACTTC; D: TRBD2; size: -; J: TRBJ2-5; V: TRBV28
CDR3: CASSPGTSGRNTDTQYF; DNA: TGTGCCAGCAGTCCCGGGACTAGCGGGAGAAACACAGATACGCAGTATTTT; D: TRBD2; size: -; J: TRBJ2-3; V: TRBV12-3/TRBV12-4
CDR3: CASSQDPAKNIQYF; DNA: TGTGCCAGCAGCCAAGACCCAGCCAAAAACATTCAGTACTTC; D: -; size: -; J: TRBJ2-4; V: TRBV14
CDR3: CASSLRNARGSYNEQFF; DNA: TGTGCCAGCAGCCTACGGAACGCCAGGGGGTCCTACAATGAGCAGTTCTTC; D: TRBD1; size: few; J: TRBJ2-1; V: TRBV7-9
CDR3: CASSQDLTGSDTQYF; DNA: TGTGCCAGCAGCCAAGATTTAACTGGCTCAGATACGCAGTATTTT; D: -; size: many; J: TRBJ2-3; V: TRBV3-1
CDR3: CASSRGTSGRSKNIQYF; DNA: TGTGCCAGCAGCCGCGGGACTAGCGGGAGATCCAAAAACATTCAGTACTTC; D: TRBD2; size: -; J: TRBJ2-4; V: TRBV11-1
CDR3: CSASETLSETQYF; DNA: TGCAGTGCTTCGGAAACCTTGTCAGAGACCCAGTACTTC; D: -; size: -; J: TRBJ2-5; V: TRBV20-1
CDR3: CASSVGGLAGEQETQYF; DNA: TGTGCCAGCAGCGTAGGAGGACTAGCGGGAGAACAAGAGACCCAGTACTTC; D: TRBD2; size: many; J: TRBJ2-5; V: TRBV9
CDR3: CASRRDRGNTEAFF; DNA: TGTGCCAGCCGAAGGGACAGGGGGAACACTGAAGCTTTCTTT; D: TRBD1; size: many; J: TRBJ1-1; V: TRBV27
CDR3: CASSPPPRDRHRGTQYF; DNA: TGTGCCAGCAGCCCACCCCCCCGGGACAGACATCGTGGGACCCAGTACTTC; D: TRBD1; size: many; J: TRBJ2-5; V: TRBV7-9
CDR3: CASSSPLGRDRTYEQYF; DNA: TGTGCCAGCAGTTCCCCCCTGGGAAGGGATAGAACCTACGAGCAGTACTTC; D: -; size: many; J: TRBJ2-7; V: TRBV12-3/TRBV12-4
CDR3: CASSPQTGKTEAFF; DNA: TGTGCCAGCAGTCCACAGACAGGGAAAACTGAAGCTTTCTTT; D: TRBD1; size: many; J: TRBJ1-1; V: TRBV12-3/TRBV12-4
CDR3: CSAAGPGWGTEAFF; DNA: TGCAGTGCCGCCGGCCCGGGATGGGGCACTGAAGCTTTCTTT; D: -; size: many; J: TRBJ1-1; V: TRBV20-1
CDR3: CAISESSGQGRGAYTF; DNA: TGTGCCATCAGTGAGTCGTCAGGGCAGGGGCGTGGGGCCTACACCTTC; D: -; size: many; J: TRBJ1-2; V: TRBV10-3
CDR3: CASSPSDRYTEAFF; DNA: TGTGCCAGCAGTCCATCGGACAGGTACACTGAAGCTTTCTTT; D: TRBD1; size: -; J: TRBJ1-1; V: TRBV27
CDR3: CATSRDQGDYGYTF; DNA: TGTGCCACCAGCAGGGATCAGGGAGACTATGGCTACACCTTC; D: -; size: few; J: TRBJ1-2; V: TRBV15
CDR3: CASSFGLAGVSGELFF; DNA: TGTGCCAGCAGCTTCGGACTAGCGGGAGTTAGCGGGGAGCTGTTTTTT; D: TRBD2; size: -; J: TRBJ2-2; V: TRBV5-4
CDR3: CASSYSLQVDTGELFF; DNA: TGTGCCAGCAGTTACTCGTTACAGGTGGACACCGGGGAGCTGTTTTTT; D: -; size: -; J: TRBJ2-2; V: TRBV6-6